This T cell receptor beta chain stems from a study of cytomegalovirus exposure and HLA in healthy donors. Study-wide points: According to an earlier analysis, most TCR beta V segments yielded productive rearrangements about 90% or about 30% of the time. A later analysis reportedly identified an Asian-associated ancestry cluster as carrying fewer N-insertions than the approximately 670-donor mean. Among the sequence variants, a highly shared cluster was likely an artifact of sequencing. Across HLA loci, a later analysis found differing TCR association rates, with DRB1 most and HLA-C fewest.

This clone was detected only once. Its target is not known. Germline V gene sequence: CDR1 MNHNS, CDR2 SASEGT. The CDR3 consists of 15 residues. The V segment lost 6 bases and the J segment 2 bases; nucleotides outside the gene matches: 7. With 60 Vbeta and 13 Jbeta primers, the PCR was carried out. TCRdb keeps only in-frame clones here, not all; method: immunoSEQ multiplex PCR. The table has some 150,000 clones, approximately 80% seen once. Sequencing was carried out using PBMCs. This TCR was sampled from a woman in her 50s in good health and CMV-seronegative. The chain links TRBV6-1 to TRBJ1-3; 7 bases are a match to TRBD1. CDR3 bases: TGTGCCAGCAGCCCACGAACAGGGGCTGGAAACACCATATATTTT. It specifies CASSPRTGAGNTIYF.